This T cell receptor (beta chain) emerged from a study of shared clonotypes between healthy human individuals. Across the study: The composition of the donors was two women and three men aged 18 to 49. Findings of the study overall: The low donor count limited represented genetic and exposure-history diversity. Around 5% was the fraction of naive CD4 clonotypes found shared across four donors. Relative to clonotypes present in all four donors, those not shared had lower generation probabilities.

Assay: immunoSEQ multiplex PCR; the TCRdb copy retains only in-frame clones and omits some. The data contain hundreds of thousands of clones, around 74% of them seen just once; the ten biggest clones take up about 1.7%. Concerning this clone itself: Its cognate antigen is unknown.

The origin of this receptor is a woman younger than 45 in good health. The sample comprised memory CD4+ T cells sorted from blood. Subset noted: CD45RA-negative fraction.

The CDR3 region is CASSIDRTEAFF. CDR3 sequence (DNA): TGTGCCAGCAGCATAGACAGGACTGAAGCTTTCTTT. The rearrangement links TRBV28 to TRBJ1-1; TRBD1 is a possible D gene (6 bases). Trimming left V 6 bases short and J 5 bases short, with 10 bases between. From germline, CDR1 is MDHEN and CDR2 SYDVKM. The CDR3 runs 12 residues.